These 4 T cell receptor beta chains share one sample of origin, sequenced in a study of blood T cell repertoires in COVID-19. The assay was immunoSEQ multiplex PCR, and TCRdb's table has in-frame clones only and misses some. The sample lists 75,000 to 85,000 clones; 80% to 90% were seen once. Sequenced input: peripheral blood. These TCRs come from a human donor in a cohort sampled during active COVID-19.

This clone was picked up a small number of times. This chain links TRBV6-5 with TRBJ2-7; D gene ambiguous. The length of the CDR3 is 13 residues. CDR1 is MNHEY and CDR2 is SVGAGI in the germline V gene. Trimming took 6 bases from V and 2 from J, leaving 11 bases between them. In nucleotides, the CDR3 is TGTGCCAGCAGGCCTTCTTCAGCCTACGAGCAGTACTTC. Protein: CASRPSSAYEQYF.

The chain links TRBV16 to TRBJ2-1, with D tentatively TRBD2 (5 bases). CDR1 and CDR2 (germline): KGHSY, FQNENV. The CDR3 has 14 amino acids. V lost 4 bases and J lost 7, with 14 bases in between. The CDR3 DNA follows: TGTGCCAGCAGCCCTAGGGCTAGCCAAAATGAGCAGTTCTTC. It translates to CASSPRASQNEQFF.

J is TRBJ2-5 and V is TRBV11-2; 12 nucleotides line up with TRBD2. The CDR3 is made up of 15 amino acids. The germline gives CDR1 SGHAT, CDR2 FQNNGV. The V and J ends lost 3 bases and 4 bases, in that order; junction bases with no gene match: 3. This CDR3 is CASSFRLAGVETQYF. As DNA, the CDR3 is TGTGCCAGCAGCTTTCGACTAGCGGGAGTAGAGACCCAGTACTTC.

The V gene is TRBV7-6, the J gene TRBJ1-1; tentative D call: TRBD1 (6 bases). V was clipped by 1 base and J by 5 bases, with 11 bases between them. The CDR3 extends over 14 amino acids. Germline CDR1 SGHVS, CDR2 FNYEAQ. The CDR3 nucleotides read TGTGCCAGCAGCTTAGGGATACAGGGTACTGAAGCTTTCTTT. Amino acids: CASSLGIQGTEAFF.